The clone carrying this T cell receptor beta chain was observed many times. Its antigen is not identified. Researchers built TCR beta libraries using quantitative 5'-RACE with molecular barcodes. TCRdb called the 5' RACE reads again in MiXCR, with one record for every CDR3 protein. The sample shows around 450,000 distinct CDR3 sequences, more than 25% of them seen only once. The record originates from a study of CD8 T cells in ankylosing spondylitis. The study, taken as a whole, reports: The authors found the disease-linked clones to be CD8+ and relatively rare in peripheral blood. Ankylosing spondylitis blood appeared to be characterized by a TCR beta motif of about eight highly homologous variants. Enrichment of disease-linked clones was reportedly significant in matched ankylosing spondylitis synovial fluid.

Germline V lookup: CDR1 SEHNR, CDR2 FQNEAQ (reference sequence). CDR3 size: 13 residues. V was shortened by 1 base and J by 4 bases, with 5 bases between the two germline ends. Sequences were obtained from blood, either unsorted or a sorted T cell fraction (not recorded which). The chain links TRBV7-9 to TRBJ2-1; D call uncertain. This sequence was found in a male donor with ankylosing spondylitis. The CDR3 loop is CASSLVSYNEQFF. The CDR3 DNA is TGTGCCAGCAGCTTAGTCTCATACAATGAGCAGTTCTTC.